A selection of T cell receptor beta chains follows, all from one sample in a study of blood T cell repertoires in COVID-19. This table comes from immunoSEQ multiplex PCR, and its TCRdb copy is limited to in-frame clones, with some not included. Of about 150,000 clones listed, 83% were seen once; the top ten hold approximately 2%. The sequenced sample was peripheral blood. These receptors all come from a woman of 80 years or more with acute or convalescent COVID-19. The CDR3 runs from the conserved cysteine through the conserved F or W. Each record gives: D gene, clone size, V gene, J gene, CDR3 DNA, CDR3 protein. D genes are given only for firm matches. Size is stated for part of the rows, as once, few or many counts, or as a class when the clone is expanded.

d_gene: .
abundance: .
v_gene: TRBV6-5
j_gene: TRBJ2-5
CDR3nt: TGTGCCAGCAGTTATAGGGCCAGGGCTATTGAGACCCAGTACTTC
CDR3aa: CASSYRARAIETQYF

d_gene: TRBD1
abundance: .
v_gene: TRBV7-2
j_gene: TRBJ1-1
CDR3nt: TGTGCCAGCAGCTCCAATACAGGGGCCACTGAAGCTTTCTTT
CDR3aa: CASSSNTGATEAFF

d_gene: TRBD1
abundance: .
v_gene: TRBV6-2/TRBV6-3
j_gene: TRBJ2-7
CDR3nt: TGTGCCAGCAGCCTAGTTCGGGACAGGGTTGAGGCCTACGAGCAGTACTTC
CDR3aa: CASSLVRDRVEAYEQYF

d_gene: TRBD1
abundance: once
v_gene: TRBV28
j_gene: TRBJ1-2
CDR3nt: TGTGCCAGCAGTTCACCACTGGGACAGGTTGCCGTCACCTTC
CDR3aa: CASSSPLGQVAVTF

d_gene: .
abundance: .
v_gene: TRBV14
j_gene: TRBJ2-1
CDR3nt: TGTGCCAGCAGTTCTAAATGGGGCGGGAACAATGAGCAGTTCTTC
CDR3aa: CASSSKWGGNNEQFF

d_gene: .
abundance: .
v_gene: TRBV5-5
j_gene: TRBJ1-5
CDR3nt: TGTGCCAGCAGTTATAACACCCATCAGCCCCAGCATTTT
CDR3aa: CASSYNTHQPQHF

d_gene: TRBD2
abundance: .
v_gene: TRBV7-2
j_gene: TRBJ2-4
CDR3nt: TGTGCCAGCAGCTTCCGTGGACTAGCGCGGGGGAACATTCAGTACTTC
CDR3aa: CASSFRGLARGNIQYF

d_gene: .
abundance: once
v_gene: TRBV5-6
j_gene: TRBJ2-7
CDR3nt: TGTGCCAGCAGCCCGTTGGCGGGGTCCTCCTACGAGCAGTACTTC
CDR3aa: CASSPLAGSSYEQYF

d_gene: TRBD2
abundance: .
v_gene: TRBV9
j_gene: TRBJ2-1
CDR3nt: TGTGCCAGCAGCGGGAGTCGGGCCTTCGCGGGGGGCGAGTACAATGAGCAGTTCTTC
CDR3aa: CASSGSRAFAGGEYNEQFF

d_gene: TRBD2
abundance: .
v_gene: TRBV15
j_gene: TRBJ2-1
CDR3nt: TGTGCCACCAGCAGAGCCTCGCGGGGGGACAATGAGCAGTTCTTC
CDR3aa: CATSRASRGDNEQFF

d_gene: .
abundance: .
v_gene: TRBV6-5
j_gene: TRBJ2-7
CDR3nt: TGTGCCACCAGGGCCTTTGGAGGGCCGTACGAGCAGTACTTC
CDR3aa: CATRAFGGPYEQYF

d_gene: .
abundance: few
v_gene: TRBV18
j_gene: TRBJ1-6
CDR3nt: TGTGCCAGCTCACCACCAGGGGGTTTTAATTCACCCCTCCACTTT
CDR3aa: CASSPPGGFNSPLHF

d_gene: TRBD1
abundance: .
v_gene: TRBV2
j_gene: TRBJ2-5
CDR3nt: TGTGCCAGCAGTGGGGACAGGGGAATACAGACCCAGTACTTC
CDR3aa: CASSGDRGIQTQYF

d_gene: TRBD2
abundance: .
v_gene: TRBV5-1
j_gene: TRBJ2-3
CDR3nt: TGCGCCAGCAGCGGGACTACCAAAAGCACAGATACGCAGTATTTT
CDR3aa: CASSGTTKSTDTQYF

d_gene: .
abundance: .
v_gene: TRBV3-1/TRBV3-2
j_gene: TRBJ1-6
CDR3nt: TGTGCCAGCAGCCAACCCCGGTCACCCCTCCACTTT
CDR3aa: CASSQPRSPLHF

d_gene: .
abundance: .
v_gene: TRBV28
j_gene: TRBJ2-7
CDR3nt: TGTGCCAGCAGTCAACCTGGCAGGGGCTACGAGCAGTACTTC
CDR3aa: CASSQPGRGYEQYF

d_gene: .
abundance: .
v_gene: TRBV28
j_gene: TRBJ2-1
CDR3nt: TGTGCCAGCAGAACAGGAGGGGTGGCTTACAATGAGCAGTTCTTC
CDR3aa: CASRTGGVAYNEQFF

d_gene: TRBD1
abundance: few
v_gene: TRBV30
j_gene: TRBJ1-5
CDR3nt: TGTGCCTGGGGACAGGGCGAGCCCCAGCATTTT
CDR3aa: CAWGQGEPQHF

d_gene: TRBD1
abundance: few
v_gene: TRBV10-2
j_gene: TRBJ1-1
CDR3nt: TGCGCCAGCAGATCGGGAACAGGGGGCACTGAAGCTTTCTTT
CDR3aa: CASRSGTGGTEAFF

d_gene: TRBD1
abundance: .
v_gene: TRBV18
j_gene: TRBJ1-1
CDR3nt: TGTGCCAGCTCATCACAGGGGATGAACACTGAAGCTTTCTTT
CDR3aa: CASSSQGMNTEAFF

d_gene: TRBD1
abundance: once
v_gene: TRBV5-4
j_gene: TRBJ2-5
CDR3nt: TGTGCCAGCAGCTTTAGGACAGGGAATAGAGAGACCCAGTACTTC
CDR3aa: CASSFRTGNRETQYF

d_gene: .
abundance: few
v_gene: TRBV5-4
j_gene: TRBJ1-1
CDR3nt: TGTGCCAGCAGCCCCGCGGGACCCTCGAACACTGAAGCTTTCTTT
CDR3aa: CASSPAGPSNTEAFF

d_gene: .
abundance: .
v_gene: TRBV6-5
j_gene: TRBJ2-7
CDR3nt: TGTGCCAGCAGCCGGCGGGACGAGCAGTACTTC
CDR3aa: CASSRRDEQYF

d_gene: .
abundance: few
v_gene: TRBV12-3/TRBV12-4
j_gene: TRBJ1-2
CDR3nt: TGTGCCAGCAGCTCGCAGGGGTATGGCTACACCTTC
CDR3aa: CASSSQGYGYTF

d_gene: .
abundance: .
v_gene: TRBV21-1
j_gene: TRBJ2-7
CDR3nt: TGTGCCAGCAGTCAACCAGGGCGAGCCTACGAGCAGTACTTC
CDR3aa: CASSQPGRAYEQYF

d_gene: TRBD1
abundance: .
v_gene: TRBV5-1
j_gene: TRBJ1-1
CDR3nt: TGCGCCAGCAGCTTGGCTTACAGGGGTGAGCCTGAAGCTTTCTTT
CDR3aa: CASSLAYRGEPEAFF

d_gene: .
abundance: .
v_gene: TRBV18
j_gene: TRBJ1-6
CDR3nt: TGTGCCAGCTCACCAGACAGTGCCTTTAATTCACCCCTCCACTTT
CDR3aa: CASSPDSAFNSPLHF